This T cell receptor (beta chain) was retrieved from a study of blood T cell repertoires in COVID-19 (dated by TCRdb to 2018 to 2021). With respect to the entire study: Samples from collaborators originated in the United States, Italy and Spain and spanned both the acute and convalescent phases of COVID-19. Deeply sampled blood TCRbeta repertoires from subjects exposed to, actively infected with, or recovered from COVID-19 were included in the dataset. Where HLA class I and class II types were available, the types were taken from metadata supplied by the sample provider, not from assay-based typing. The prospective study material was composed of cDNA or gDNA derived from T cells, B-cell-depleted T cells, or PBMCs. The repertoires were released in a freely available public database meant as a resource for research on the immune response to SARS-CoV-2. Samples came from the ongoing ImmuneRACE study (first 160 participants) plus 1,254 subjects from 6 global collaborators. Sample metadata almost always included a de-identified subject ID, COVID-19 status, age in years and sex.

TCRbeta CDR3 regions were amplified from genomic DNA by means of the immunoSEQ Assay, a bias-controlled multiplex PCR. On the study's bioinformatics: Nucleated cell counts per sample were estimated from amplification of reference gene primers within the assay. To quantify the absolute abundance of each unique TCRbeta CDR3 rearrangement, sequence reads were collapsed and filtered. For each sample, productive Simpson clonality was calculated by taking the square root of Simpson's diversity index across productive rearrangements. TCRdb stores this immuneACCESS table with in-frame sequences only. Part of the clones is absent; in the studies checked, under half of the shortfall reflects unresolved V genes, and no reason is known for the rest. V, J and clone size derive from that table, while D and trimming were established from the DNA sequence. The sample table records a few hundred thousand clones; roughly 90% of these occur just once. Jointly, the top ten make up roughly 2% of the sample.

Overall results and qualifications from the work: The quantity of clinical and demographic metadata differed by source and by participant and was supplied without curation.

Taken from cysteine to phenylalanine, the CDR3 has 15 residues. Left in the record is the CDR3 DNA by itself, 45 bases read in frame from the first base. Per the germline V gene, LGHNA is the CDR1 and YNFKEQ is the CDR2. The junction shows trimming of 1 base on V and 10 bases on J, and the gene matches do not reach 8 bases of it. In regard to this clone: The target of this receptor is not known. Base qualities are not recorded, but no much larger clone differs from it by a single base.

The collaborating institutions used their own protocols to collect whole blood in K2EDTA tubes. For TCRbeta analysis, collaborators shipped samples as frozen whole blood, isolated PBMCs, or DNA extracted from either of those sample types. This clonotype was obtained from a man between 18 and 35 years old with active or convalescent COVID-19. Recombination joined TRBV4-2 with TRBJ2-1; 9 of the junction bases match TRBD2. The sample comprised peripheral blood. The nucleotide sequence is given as TGTGCCAGCAGCCAAGGGATAGCGGGAGTGTTGGAGCAGTTCTTC. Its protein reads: CASSQGIAGVLEQFF.